The 17 T cell receptor beta chains below come from one sample, sequenced in a study of T cell responses to AZD1222 COVID-19 vaccine. The protocol was immunoSEQ multiplex PCR, while the TCRdb copy is restricted to in-frame clones and leaves out a portion. The top ten clones hold less than 20% of a sample with tens of thousands of clones, about 91% of them seen once. The sequencing used peripheral blood, collected on day 0 of AZD1222 vaccination. The receptors stem from an adult in good health.

The rearrangement joins TRBV29-1 to TRBJ1-1; no reliable D call. This CDR3 has 11 residues. V lost 5 bases to trimming and J lost 2 bases, with 6 bases between them. CDR1 and CDR2 (germline): SQVTM, ANQGSEA. Here the CDR3 reads CSVPLNTEAFF. CDR3 DNA sequence: TGCAGCGTTCCACTTAACACTGAAGCTTTCTTT.

V and J are TRBV21-1 and TRBJ1-2. TRBV21-1 corresponds to a pseudogene. The CDR3 spans 14 residues. CDR3 loop: CASSKVGGGYGYTF. CDR3 DNA: TGTGCCAGCAGCAAAGTGGGGGGCGGCTATGGCTACACCTTC.

The chain joins TRBV28 to TRBJ1-1, with 9 positions matching TRBD1. The V gene end was trimmed by 6 bases and the J gene end by 4 bases; junction bases not matched to a gene: 6. Germline V lookup: CDR1 MDHEN, CDR2 SYDVKM. The CDR3 has 14 amino acids. The DNA for the CDR3 is TGTGCCAGCAGGACAGGGGGTCGTCGCACTGAAGCTTTCTTT. This sequence encodes CASRTGGRRTEAFF.

The chain links TRBV6-1 to TRBJ2-7; D might be TRBD1 or TRBD2, each matching 6 bases. Germline CDR1 is MNHNS and CDR2 is SASEGT. The V end was cut by 3 bases, the J end by 4 bases, with 10 bases between. The length of the CDR3 is 13 residues. CDR3 loop: CASSDGGGYEQYF. CDR3 nucleotides: TGTGCCAGCAGTGATGGAGGGGGATACGAGCAGTACTTC.

A few counts support this clone. This chain connects TRBV6-5 to TRBJ1-6; no definite D call. The germline V gene encodes CDR1 MNHEY and CDR2 SVGAGI. CDR3 length equals 14 residues. Between the trimmed V and J ends, which lost 7 bases and 4 bases, there was a span of 11 bases. The CDR3 region has the DNA TGTGCCAGCAATCTGGAGGATTATAATTCACCCCTCCACTTT. Amino acid sequence: CASNLEDYNSPLHF.

The chain has TRBV3-1 (or the pseudogene TRBV3-2) and TRBJ1-2; D not certain. CDR1 is LGHDT and CDR2 is YNNKEL in the germline V gene (reference sequence). This CDR3 is 16 amino acids long. V shed 3 bases and J shed 2 bases, with 16 bases lying between them. The CDR3 sequence: CASSHPQALRNYGYTF. CDR3 bases: TGTGCCAGCAGCCATCCCCAGGCCCTAAGAAACTATGGCTACACCTTC.

V gene TRBV5-8 combines with J gene TRBJ1-4; no reliable D call. Germline CDR1 and CDR2: SGHTS and YDEGEE. Trimming pared 2 bases from V and 4 bases from J, leaving 9 bases between. This CDR3 contains 14 residues. CDR3 DNA: TGTGCCAGCAGCTTAGGACTGGGTAATGAAAAACTGTTTTTT. It codes for CASSLGLGNEKLFF.

This sequence joins TRBV9 and TRBJ2-1; unclear D gene. V was clipped by 0 bases and J by 6 bases, with 7 bases between them. CDR3 length equals 13 residues. CDR1 and CDR2 from the germline V gene are SGDLS and YYNGEE. Here the CDR3 DNA reads TGTGCCAGCAGCGTAGGGTCCCCCAATGAGCAGTTCTTC. Amino acids: CASSVGSPNEQFF.

J is TRBJ2-6 and V is TRBV2, with D unresolved. V shed 6 bases and J shed 0 bases, with 9 bases lying between them. CDR1 and CDR2 (germline): SNHLY, FYNNEI. This CDR3 spans 15 amino acids. The CDR3 DNA sequence: TGTGCCAGCAGAGCCGTCCTCTCTGGGGCCAACGTCCTGACTTTC. Its translation is CASRAVLSGANVLTF.

V usage is TRBV27 and J usage is TRBJ1-6, with no clear D. V lost 8 bases, J lost 4 bases, and 21 bases lay in between. The CDR3 runs 17 residues. Germline V gene lookup returns CDR1 MNHEY and CDR2 SMNVEV (reference sequence). The CDR3 DNA sequence: TGTGCCAGCCGCGGGCGCCAGAGTTCGCTTTATAATTCACCCCTCCACTTT. Its translation: CASRGRQSSLYNSPLHF.

This chain links TRBV5-6 with TRBJ2-6; D gene uncertain. V lost 2 bases, J lost 0 bases, and 9 bases lay in between. Germline V gene sequence: CDR1 SGHDT, CDR2 YYEEEE. There are 16 residues in the CDR3. The CDR3 loop reads CASSFVADSGANVLTF. The CDR3 nucleotides read TGTGCCAGCAGCTTCGTGGCGGACTCTGGGGCCAACGTCCTGACTTTC.

The chain carries TRBV3-1 (or the pseudogene TRBV3-2) and TRBJ2-5, with a weak D call TRBD2 (6 bases). V was cut by 1 base and J by 5 bases, with 20 bases left in between. CDR1 LGHDT and CDR2 YNNKEL come from the germline V gene (reference sequence). The CDR3 consists of 17 residues. The DNA of the CDR3 is TGTGCCAGCAGCCAAGTCGTTGCGGGAATTACTGGCGAGACCCAGTACTTC. Translating it yields CASSQVVAGITGETQYF.

The chain uses TRBV11-3 and TRBJ1-4; no firm D call. Germline V gene lookup returns CDR1 SGHNT and CDR2 YENEEA. With 4 bases removed from V and 3 bases from J, the gap between germline ends came to 6 bases. The CDR3 length is 13 residues. The CDR3 loop is CASSSGANEKLFF. The CDR3 DNA follows: TGTGCCAGCAGCTCAGGTGCTAATGAAAAACTGTTTTTT.

Concerning this clone itself: The identical CDR3 is also encoded by other nucleotide sequences in the sample. The chain joins TRBV6-4 to TRBJ2-1, with D unclear. V was pared by 4 bases and J by 4 bases, with 8 bases between. The CDR3 has 13 residues. Germline CDR1 and CDR2: MRHNA and SNTAGT. The DNA for the CDR3 is TGTGCCAGCAGTGTCGATTCTTACAATGAGCAGTTCTTC. Translation gives CASSVDSYNEQFF.

The sample holds one count of this clone. DNA for the CDR3: TGTGCCAGCAGTTCGGGAGTGTCCTACAATGAGCAGTTCTTC. Protein: CASSSGVSYNEQFF. V gene TRBV27 combines with J gene TRBJ2-1, with D possibly TRBD2 on 6 matching bases. The CDR3 spans 14 residues. Per germline, CDR1 MNHEY and CDR2 SMNVEV (reference sequence). With 4 bases removed from V and 1 base from J, the gap between germline ends came to 8 bases.

V and J are TRBV19 and TRBJ2-5; D is possibly TRBD2 (6 bases). Germline CDR1 reads LNHDA; CDR2 reads SQIVND (reference sequence). The CDR3 loop spans 14 amino acids. The V and J ends lost 11 bases and 5 bases respectively, with 21 bases between them. CDR3: CASRREGAMETQYF. The CDR3, as DNA: TGTGCCTCTAGGAGGGAAGGAGCGATGGAGACCCAGTACTTC.

The chain combines TRBV2 with TRBJ1-3; no clear D. The CDR3 runs 15 residues. V was pared by 3 bases and J by 0 bases, with 9 bases between. Germline V lookup: CDR1 SNHLY, CDR2 FYNNEI. This CDR3 reads CASSEDADSGNTIYF. The DNA of the CDR3 is TGTGCCAGCAGTGAGGACGCTGACTCTGGAAACACCATATATTTT.